This TCR beta chain was found in a study of blood T cell repertoires in COVID-19. Looking at the study overall: The cDNA or gDNA used as material had been derived from T cells, B-cell-depleted T cells, or PBMCs.

The table came from immunoSEQ multiplex PCR; TCRdb's copy has only in-frame clones and leaves some out. The sample holds about 230,000 clones; 80% to 90% are singletons and the top ten take more than 3%. V gave up 5 bases and J gave up 7 bases, with 16 bases separating them. Germline V CDR1 and CDR2: LNHDA, SQIVND (reference sequence). The length of the CDR3 is 14 residues. The study assigned cohorts using participant-reported clinical history. The TCR was taken from a woman in her twenties or thirties who had been exposed to COVID-19. The gene calls are TRBV19 and TRBJ2-3; possible D gene TRBD2, 6 bases. Sequenced input: PBMCs or T cells enriched from blood (not recorded which). CDR3 region: CASSLVPGTYTQYF. As DNA, the CDR3 is TGTGCCAGTAGTCTCGTACCCGGGACTTATACGCAGTATTTT. The whole variable domain, remainder taken from reference TRBV19 and TRBJ2-3, is DGGITQSPKYLFRKEGQNVTLSCEQNLNHDAMYWYRQDPGQGLRLIYYSQIVNDFQKGDIAEGYSVSREKKESFPLTVTSAQKNPTAFYLCASSLVPGTYTQYFGPGTRLTVL.